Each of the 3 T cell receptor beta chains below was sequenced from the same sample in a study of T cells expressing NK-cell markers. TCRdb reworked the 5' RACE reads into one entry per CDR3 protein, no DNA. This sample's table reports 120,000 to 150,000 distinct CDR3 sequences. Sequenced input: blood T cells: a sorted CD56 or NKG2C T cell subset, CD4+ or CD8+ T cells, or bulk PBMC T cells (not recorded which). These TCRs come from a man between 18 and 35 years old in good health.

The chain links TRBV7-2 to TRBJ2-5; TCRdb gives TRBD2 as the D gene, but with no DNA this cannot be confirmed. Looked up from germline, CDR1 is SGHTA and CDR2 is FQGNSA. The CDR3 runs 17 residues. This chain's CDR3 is CASSPWWGEGLKETQYF.

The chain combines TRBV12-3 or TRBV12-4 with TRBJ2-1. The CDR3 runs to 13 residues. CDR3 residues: CASSPNRKNEQFF.

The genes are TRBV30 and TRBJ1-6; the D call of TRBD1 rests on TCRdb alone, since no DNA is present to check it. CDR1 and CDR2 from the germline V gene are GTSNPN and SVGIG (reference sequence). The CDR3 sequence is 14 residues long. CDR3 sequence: CAWSEGQGGSPLHF.